Below, one T cell receptor (beta chain) is given with its context. The data were taken from a study of blood T cell repertoires in COVID-19. The repertoire was sequenced with immunoSEQ multiplex PCR; TCRdb's copy has only in-frame clones and lacks some. Of tens of thousands of clones listed, about 91% are singletons. The CDR3 covers 13 residues. The V end was cut by 2 bases, the J end by 0 bases, with 5 bases between. The V gene's germline CDR1 is MDHEN and CDR2 SYDVKM. Sample: peripheral blood. The clonotype originates from a man aged 55 to 70 with acute or convalescent COVID-19. The rearrangement joins TRBV28 to TRBJ2-7, with no clear D. CDR3 sequence: CASSLDSSYEQYF. Here the CDR3 DNA reads TGTGCCAGCAGTTTAGATAGCTCCTACGAGCAGTACTTC.